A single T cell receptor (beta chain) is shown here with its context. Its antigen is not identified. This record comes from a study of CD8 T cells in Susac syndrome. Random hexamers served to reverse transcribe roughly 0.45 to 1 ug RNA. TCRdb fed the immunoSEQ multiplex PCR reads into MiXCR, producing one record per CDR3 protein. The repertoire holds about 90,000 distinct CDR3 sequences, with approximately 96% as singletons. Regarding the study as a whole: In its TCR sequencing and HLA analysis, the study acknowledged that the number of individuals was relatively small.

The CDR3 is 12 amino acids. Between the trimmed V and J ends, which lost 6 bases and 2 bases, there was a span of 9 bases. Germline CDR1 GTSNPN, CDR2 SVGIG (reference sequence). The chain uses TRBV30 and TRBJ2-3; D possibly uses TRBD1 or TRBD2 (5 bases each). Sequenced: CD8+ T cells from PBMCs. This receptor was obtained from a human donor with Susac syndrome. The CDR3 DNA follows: TGTGCCTGCCCGGGGCCCACAGATACGCAGTATTTT. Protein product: CACPGPTDTQYF.